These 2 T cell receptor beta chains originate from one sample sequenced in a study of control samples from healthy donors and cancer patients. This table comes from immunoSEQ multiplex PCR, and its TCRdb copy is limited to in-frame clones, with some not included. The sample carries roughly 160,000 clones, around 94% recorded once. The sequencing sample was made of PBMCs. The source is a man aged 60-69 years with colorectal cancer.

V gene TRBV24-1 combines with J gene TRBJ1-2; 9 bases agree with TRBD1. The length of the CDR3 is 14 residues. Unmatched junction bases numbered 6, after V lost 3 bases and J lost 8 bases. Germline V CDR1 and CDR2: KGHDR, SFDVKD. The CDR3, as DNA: TGTGCCACCAGTGATCCCGGGACAGGGTTAGGCTACACCTTC. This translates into CATSDPGTGLGYTF.

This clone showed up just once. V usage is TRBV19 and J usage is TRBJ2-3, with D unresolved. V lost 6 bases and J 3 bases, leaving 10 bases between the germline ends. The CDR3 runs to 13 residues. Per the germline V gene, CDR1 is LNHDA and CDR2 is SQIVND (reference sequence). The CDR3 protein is CASRRQSTDTQYF. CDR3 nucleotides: TGTGCCAGTAGGAGGCAGAGTACAGATACGCAGTATTTT.